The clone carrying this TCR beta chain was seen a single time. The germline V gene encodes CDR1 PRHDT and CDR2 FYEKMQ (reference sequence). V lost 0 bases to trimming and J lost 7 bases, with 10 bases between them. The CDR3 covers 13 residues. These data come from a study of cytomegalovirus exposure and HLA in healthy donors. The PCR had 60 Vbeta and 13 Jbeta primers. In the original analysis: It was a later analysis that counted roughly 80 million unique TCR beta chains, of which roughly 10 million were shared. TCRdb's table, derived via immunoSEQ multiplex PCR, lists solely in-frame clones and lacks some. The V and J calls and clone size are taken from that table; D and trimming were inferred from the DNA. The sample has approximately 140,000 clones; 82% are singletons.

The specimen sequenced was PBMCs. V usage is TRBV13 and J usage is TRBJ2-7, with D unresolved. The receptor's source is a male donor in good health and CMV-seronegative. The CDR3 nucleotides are TGTGCCAGCAGCTTAGGCCATAGACAAGAGCAGTACTTC. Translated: CASSLGHRQEQYF.